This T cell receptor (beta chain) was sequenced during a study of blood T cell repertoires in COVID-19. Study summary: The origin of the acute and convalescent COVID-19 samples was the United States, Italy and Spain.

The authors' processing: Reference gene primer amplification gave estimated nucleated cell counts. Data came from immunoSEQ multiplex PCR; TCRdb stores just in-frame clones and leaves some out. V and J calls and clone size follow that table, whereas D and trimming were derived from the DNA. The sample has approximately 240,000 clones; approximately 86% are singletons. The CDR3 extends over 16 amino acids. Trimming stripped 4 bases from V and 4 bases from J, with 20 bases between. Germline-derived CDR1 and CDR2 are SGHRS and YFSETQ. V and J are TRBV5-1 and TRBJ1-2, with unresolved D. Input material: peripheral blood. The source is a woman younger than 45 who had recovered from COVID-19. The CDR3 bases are TGCGCCAGCAGCAGGATTTGGGCCCGCCGGGGCTATGGCTACACCTTC. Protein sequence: CASSRIWARRGYGYTF.